These 32 T cell receptor beta chains came from one sample sequenced in a study of T cell clonotyping in hematopoietic cell transplantation. Produced via immunoSEQ multiplex PCR; TCRdb's table is partial and in-frame only. The data contain about 36,000 clones, over 80% of them singletons. The sample comprised peripheral blood mononuclear cells. These receptors were collected from a woman aged 40 to 50 in good health. Some clones in this sample may be carry-over from other donors' samples.

V usage is TRBV19 and J usage is TRBJ2-7; the D gene could be TRBD1 or TRBD2 (5 bases each). The CDR3 spans 13 residues. Germline CDR1 reads LNHDA; CDR2 reads SQIVND (reference sequence). Trimming took 5 bases from V and 5 from J, leaving 13 bases between them. The CDR3 spells CASSGQGVNEQYF. The CDR3 DNA is TGTGCCAGTAGTGGCCAGGGAGTGAACGAGCAGTACTTC.

The chain is built from TRBV30 and TRBJ1-1; 8 bases agree with TRBD1. The V and J ends lost 2 bases and 7 bases, in that order; junction bases with no gene match: 9. There are 14 residues in the CDR3. Per germline, CDR1 GTSNPN and CDR2 SVGIG (reference sequence). The CDR3 sequence: CAWSLQGAHSEAFF. The DNA for the CDR3 is TGTGCCTGGAGTCTTCAGGGGGCCCATAGTGAAGCTTTCTTT.

The chain uses TRBV28 and TRBJ1-5; D gene uncertain. Trimming removed 2 bases at V and 5 bases at J, with 10 bases between. Germline CDR1 MDHEN, CDR2 SYDVKM. This CDR3 has 14 residues. In nucleotides, the CDR3 is TGTGCCAGCAGTTTACCCCCCCTGGATCAGCCCCAGCATTTT. Amino acid sequence: CASSLPPLDQPQHF.

The sample holds a few counts of this clone. V usage is TRBV7-9 and J usage is TRBJ2-3; D could derive from TRBD1 or TRBD2 (7 bases each). The CDR3 is 17 amino acids. V gave up 5 bases and J gave up 1 base, with 19 bases separating them. Germline V gives CDR1 SEHNR, CDR2 FQNEAQ (reference sequence). The CDR3 region has the DNA TGTGCCAGCAGCCCCCGTCAGGGGGGGCACGGCACAGATACGCAGTATTTT. It encodes CASSPRQGGHGTDTQYF.

The chain joins TRBV9 to TRBJ2-2; 9 nucleotides align to TRBD2. The junction had 11 bases not matched to a gene; V was cut back by 3 bases and J by 5 bases. Germline CDR1 is SGDLS and CDR2 is YYNGEE. The CDR3 is 17 residues long. CDR3 in amino acids: CASSAPGGAGGTGELFF. The CDR3 DNA reads TGTGCCAGCAGCGCCCCCGGGGGGGCGGGAGGGACCGGGGAGCTGTTTTTT.

The chain has TRBV6-5 and TRBJ2-2; 8 bases align to TRBD2. CDR1 is MNHEY, CDR2 SVGAGI, per germline. CDR3 length equals 14 residues. Unmatched junction bases numbered 7, after V lost 7 bases and J lost 6 bases. The CDR3 DNA reads as TGTGCCAGCACCGACGGGACTAGTGCCGGGGAGCTGTTTTTT. Its translation is CASTDGTSAGELFF.

The chain is built from TRBV19 and TRBJ1-3; D possibly corresponds to TRBD1 (6 bases). The CDR3 has 16 amino acids. Trimming left V 10 bases short and J 0 bases short, with 19 bases between. Germline V lookup: CDR1 LNHDA, CDR2 SQIVND (reference sequence). The CDR3 here is CATSSTPGDSGNTIYF. The CDR3 nucleotides read TGTGCCACCTCCTCGACGCCAGGGGACTCTGGAAACACCATATATTTT. The full variable domain, completed using reference TRBV19 and TRBJ1-3, is DGGITQSPKYLFRKEGQNVTLSCEQNLNHDAMYWYRQDPGQGLRLIYYSQIVNDFQKGDIAEGYSVSREKKESFPLTVTSAQKNPTAFYLCATSSTPGDSGNTIYFGEGSWLTVV.

Only one count was recorded for this clone. The J gene is TRBJ1-3, the V gene TRBV21-1. TRBV21-1 is listed as a pseudogene. The CDR3 covers 15 residues. The CDR3 DNA reads TGTGCCAGCAGCAAAGGGGGGGGAAAATCGTACACCATATATTTT. It specifies CASSKGGGKSYTIYF.

This clone was observed a single time. V and J are TRBV5-1 and TRBJ2-7; 7 bases map to TRBD1. Germline CDR1 reads SGHRS; CDR2 reads YFSETQ. The CDR3 extends over 14 amino acids. The trim removed 4 bases at V and 0 bases at J, leaving 4 bases unmatched. Here the CDR3 reads CASSTGTVSYEQYF. The CDR3 DNA follows: TGCGCCAGCAGCACCGGGACAGTCTCCTACGAGCAGTACTTC.

This clone has only one observation. This chain connects TRBV5-8 to TRBJ1-4; D unclear. The CDR3 totals 16 residues. Deletions cut 0 bases from V and 3 bases from J, with 12 bases between. CDR1 SGHTS and CDR2 YDEGEE come from the germline V gene. The CDR3 sequence is CASSLASAPANEKLFF. CDR3 DNA sequence: TGTGCCAGCAGCTTGGCTAGCGCCCCAGCTAATGAAAAACTGTTTTTT.

The chain uses TRBV5-1 and TRBJ1-2; TRBD1 agrees at 9 bases. This CDR3 spans 14 amino acids. J lost 3 bases, V lost 4 bases, and 4 bases had no gene match. Germline CDR1 and CDR2: SGHRS and YFSETQ. CDR3 sequence: CASSGRQGDYGYTF. The DNA of the CDR3 is TGCGCCAGCAGCGGGCGACAGGGGGACTATGGCTACACCTTC.

The gene calls are TRBV6-5 and TRBJ2-7; D is uncertain. The length of the CDR3 is 11 residues. Germline V gene data show CDR1 as MNHEY and CDR2 as SVGAGI. Deletions cut 5 bases from V and 4 bases from J, with 6 bases between. CDR3 loop: CASSPYYEQYF. The DNA of the CDR3 is TGTGCCAGCAGTCCATATTACGAGCAGTACTTC.

This sequence joins TRBV29-1 and TRBJ2-6, with D hard to call. The germline V gene encodes CDR1 SQVTM and CDR2 ANQGSEA. Trimming removed 3 bases at V and 0 bases at J, with 6 bases between. CDR3 size: 14 residues. For the CDR3, the DNA is TGCAGCGTTGACTTGGACTCTGGGGCCAACGTCCTGACTTTC. This gives the protein CSVDLDSGANVLTF.

V usage is TRBV6-5 and J usage is TRBJ2-2, with 10 nucleotides matching TRBD2. Germline V gene sequence: CDR1 MNHEY, CDR2 SVGAGI. V shed 6 bases, J shed 5 bases, and the junction held 6 bases outside the gene matches. The length of the CDR3 is 15 residues. CDR3 DNA: TGTGCCAGCAGCACCATTAGCGGGAGGACCGGGGAGCTGTTTTTT. Translation gives CASSTISGRTGELFF.

In its sample, this clone was seen once. The gene calls are TRBV5-1 and TRBJ2-1; D is uncertain. Trimming removed 2 bases from V and 5 bases from J, with 14 bases in between. CDR1 is SGHRS, CDR2 YFSETQ, per germline. The length of the CDR3 is 15 residues. CDR3 sequence reads: CASSFGLEPNNEQFF. The DNA of the CDR3 is TGCGCCAGCAGCTTCGGGCTAGAACCCAACAATGAGCAGTTCTTC. The full variable domain, its missing parts supplied by reference TRBV5-1 and TRBJ2-1, is KAGVTQTPRYLIKTRGQQVTLSCSPISGHRSVSWYQQTPGQGLQFLFEYFSETQRNKGNFPGRFSGRQFSNSRSEMNVSTLELGDSALYLCASSFGLEPNNEQFFGPGTRLTVL.

The rearrangement links TRBV29-1 to TRBJ2-7, with D possibly matching TRBD2 (5 bases). The length of the CDR3 is 14 residues. The V gene's germline CDR1 is SQVTM and CDR2 ANQGSEA. With 1 base removed from V and 6 bases from J, the gap between germline ends came to 16 bases. The CDR3 DNA reads as TGCAGCGTTGAAGGAGACGACCCGCGGGTCGAGCAGTACTTC. Translation: CSVEGDDPRVEQYF.

This clone was picked up one time. Here the CDR3 DNA reads TGTGCCAGCAGATCGACCGGGGAGCTGTTTTTT. Protein sequence: CASRSTGELFF. The chain uses TRBV7-9 and TRBJ2-2, with no clear D. V was clipped by 6 bases and J by 5 bases, with 4 bases between them. The germline V gene encodes CDR1 SEHNR and CDR2 FQNEAQ (reference sequence). This CDR3 spans 11 amino acids.

The genes are TRBV6-1 and TRBJ1-2; 10 bases are shared with TRBD1. Germline-derived CDR1 and CDR2 are MNHNS and SASEGT. With 6 bases clipped from V and 7 bases from J, the junction kept 2 bases outside the gene matches. The CDR3 loop spans 12 amino acids. CDR3 nucleotides: TGTGCCAGCAGCCGGGACAGGGGTGGCTACACCTTC. It codes for CASSRDRGGYTF.

CDR3 protein: CSASADTQYF. In DNA form, the CDR3 reads TGCAGTGCTAGTGCAGATACGCAGTATTTT. The chain couples TRBV20-1 to TRBJ2-3, with D hard to call. In germline, CDR1 is DFQATT, CDR2 SNEGSKA (reference sequence). The ends were cut back, 3 bases at V and 4 bases at J, with 2 bases in the middle. The CDR3 runs to 10 residues.

The rearrangement uses TRBV7-9 and TRBJ1-5, with D possibly matching TRBD1 (5 bases). This CDR3 is 14 amino acids long. V lost 5 bases and J 3 bases, leaving 11 bases between the germline ends. The germline CDR1 and CDR2 sequences are SEHNR and FQNEAQ (reference sequence). The CDR3 reads CASSPGSDNQPQHF. The CDR3 coding sequence is TGTGCCAGCAGCCCAGGGTCGGACAATCAGCCCCAGCATTTT.

This sequence joins TRBV27 and TRBJ2-7; 7 bases are a match to TRBD1. Per the germline V gene, CDR1 is MNHEY and CDR2 is SMNVEV (reference sequence). This CDR3 region has 14 residues. V lost 6 bases, J lost 3 bases, and 8 bases stayed unmatched. CDR3: CASRAGTALYEQYF. CDR3 DNA: TGTGCCAGCAGGGCTGGGACAGCACTCTACGAGCAGTACTTC.

The chain is built from TRBV29-1 and TRBJ2-7; the match to TRBD1 covers 7 bases. The germline gives CDR1 SQVTM, CDR2 ANQGSEA. V dropped 1 base and J dropped 6; count of bases not matched to a gene: 9. CDR3 length: 14 residues. The CDR3 sequence is CSVEVGAGDSEQYF. The CDR3, as DNA: TGCAGCGTTGAAGTCGGAGCAGGGGACAGCGAGCAGTACTTC.

The chain links TRBV27 to TRBJ1-4, with a tentative D call TRBD1 (5 bases). CDR3 length: 14 residues. Trimming took off 3 bases at V and 5 bases at J, with 10 bases between the two ends. Germline CDR1 MNHEY, CDR2 SMNVEV (reference sequence). The CDR3 DNA follows: TGTGCCAGCAGTTTCACCCAGGGAAATGAAAAACTGTTTTTT. Translated: CASSFTQGNEKLFF.

The chain employs TRBV4-2 and TRBJ2-3; D is ambiguous. The CDR3 extends over 15 amino acids. Deletions cut 0 bases from V and 1 base from J, with 8 bases between. CDR1 and CDR2 (germline): LGHNA, YNFKEQ. The CDR3 region is CASSQEPSGTDTQYF. CDR3 coding DNA: TGTGCCAGCAGCCAAGAACCCAGCGGCACAGATACGCAGTATTTT.

The CDR3 sequence: CASSVGVRGLGGYTF. In DNA, the CDR3 is TGTGCCAGCAGCGTTGGGGTCAGGGGATTGGGTGGCTACACCTTC. The chain uses TRBV9 and TRBJ1-2; D might be TRBD1 (6 bases). CDR3 length: 15 residues. Germline V gene lookup returns CDR1 SGDLS and CDR2 YYNGEE. V shed 2 bases and J shed 7 bases, with 18 bases lying between them.

V usage is TRBV5-4 and J usage is TRBJ2-7; 12 bases agree with TRBD2. The CDR3 totals 17 residues. The J segment lost 5 bases and the V segment lost 5 bases, leaving 14 bases of the junction unmatched. Germline CDR1 is SGHNT and CDR2 is YYREEE (reference sequence). DNA of the CDR3: TGTGCCAGCAGGCCACGGACTAGCGGGACCCAGTGGAACGAGCAGTACTTC. Translated: CASRPRTSGTQWNEQYF.

The CDR3 nucleotides are TGTGCCAGCACCCAGCTGGGCCGCTTCGCCTACGAGCAGTACTTC. Protein: CASTQLGRFAYEQYF. V is TRBV28 and J is TRBJ2-7; D uncertain. The CDR3 has 15 residues. Trimming took 7 bases from V and 2 from J, leaving 18 bases between them. Germline assignment: CDR1 MDHEN and CDR2 SYDVKM.

DNA for the CDR3: TGTGCCAGTAGTATCGACGGATCGGCGCAGTTCTTC. Translated: CASSIDGSAQFF. The rearrangement joins TRBV19 to TRBJ2-1; unclear D gene. CDR3 length equals 12 residues. V shed 3 bases and J shed 12 bases, with 12 bases lying between them. Looked up from germline, CDR1 is LNHDA and CDR2 is SQIVND (reference sequence).

This clone occurred a few times. V and J are TRBV5-4 and TRBJ1-2, with D perhaps matching TRBD1 (5 bases). This CDR3 is 13 amino acids long. In germline, CDR1 is SGHNT, CDR2 YYREEE (reference sequence). The germline V and J ends were trimmed by 5 bases and 7 bases, with 15 bases remaining between them. The CDR3 DNA reads TGTGCCAGCAGGCTGGACACTCGGGGTGGCTACACCTTC. As protein: CASRLDTRGGYTF.

This sequence joins TRBV2 and TRBJ2-3; the match to TRBD2 covers 8 bases. From germline, CDR1 is SNHLY and CDR2 FYNNEI. The J segment lost 2 bases and the V segment lost 8 bases, leaving 6 bases of the junction unmatched. The CDR3 contains 14 residues. The CDR3 spells CASGTSGATDTQYF. As DNA, the CDR3 is TGTGCCAGCGGAACTAGCGGAGCCACAGATACGCAGTATTTT. Full variable domain (missing parts from reference TRBV2 and TRBJ2-3): EPEVTQTPSHQVTQMGQEVILRCVPISNHLYFYWYRQILGQKVEFLVSFYNNEISEKSEIFDDQFSVERPDGSNFTLKIRSTKLEDSAMYFCASGTSGATDTQYFGPGTRLTVL.

The chain carries TRBV6-5 and TRBJ2-3; D is ambiguous. The V end was cut by 4 bases, the J end by 7 bases, with 9 bases between. This CDR3 is built from 12 residues. Germline V gene sequence: CDR1 MNHEY, CDR2 SVGAGI. The CDR3 here is CASSSLKNTQYF. The CDR3 DNA reads TGTGCCAGCAGTTCCCTTAAGAATACGCAGTATTTT.

The rearrangement joins TRBV11-3 to TRBJ2-1; D remains ambiguous. CDR1 SGHNT and CDR2 YENEEA come from the germline V gene. CDR3 length: 13 residues. The V end lost 1 base, the J end lost 2 bases, and 3 bases lay between the germline ends. The CDR3 spells CASSLATYNEQFF. Written as DNA, the CDR3 is TGTGCCAGCAGCTTAGCGACCTACAATGAGCAGTTCTTC.